This paragraph covers one T cell receptor beta chain sequence. Its matching antigen is unknown. Method: immunoSEQ multiplex PCR; TCRdb's copy keeps in-frame clones and lacks some. The table records about 36,000 clones, 65% to 80% of them present only once. The data originate from a study of CD4 T cells in relation to SARS-CoV-2 and coronaviruses. This CDR3 comprises 15 residues. Trimming removed 0 bases from V and 11 bases from J, with 17 bases in between. Germline loops: CDR1 SGHDN, CDR2 FVKESK. The sequence was collected from an adult with COVID-19. The gene calls are TRBV14 and TRBJ2-1; TRBD1 is a possible D gene (5 bases). Sequenced sample: memory CD4+ T cells from PBMCs, cultured in vitro. This chain's CDR3 is CASSQDFRAGSKQFF. Here the CDR3 DNA reads TGTGCCAGCAGCCAAGATTTTAGGGCAGGGTCTAAGCAGTTCTTC.